A single sample is the source of the 5 T cell receptor beta chains below, sequenced in a study of blood T cell repertoires in COVID-19. Data came from immunoSEQ multiplex PCR; TCRdb stores just in-frame clones and leaves some out. Seen here are approximately 110,000 clones, 80% to 90% observed once, and the top ten hold 32%. Sequences were obtained from peripheral blood. The receptor source for this set is an elderly woman with acute or convalescent COVID-19.

The chain couples TRBV5-1 to TRBJ2-7; 11 nucleotides line up with TRBD2. J lost 1 base, V lost 3 bases, and 12 bases had no gene match. The CDR3 is 18 amino acids. CDR1 and CDR2 from the germline V gene are SGHRS and YFSETQ. The CDR3 DNA is TGCGCCAGCAGCTATGGATTGCTAGCGGGGGGAAGTTCCTACGAGCAGTACTTC. It encodes CASSYGLLAGGSSYEQYF.

The chain couples TRBV19 to TRBJ1-2, with D tentatively TRBD1 (6 bases). The CDR3 totals 14 residues. Looked up from germline, CDR1 is LNHDA and CDR2 is SQIVND (reference sequence). V shed 3 bases and J shed 6 bases, with 14 bases lying between them. CDR3 coding DNA: TGTGCCAGTAGTATTTCGGCAGGGGTGGATGGCTACACCTTC. Its protein product is CASSISAGVDGYTF.

This clone has just one count. V usage is TRBV14 and J usage is TRBJ2-1; maybe TRBD2 (5 bases). The CDR3 has 14 residues. V shed 0 bases and J shed 5 bases, with 8 bases lying between them. From germline, CDR1 is SGHDN and CDR2 FVKESK. The CDR3 DNA reads as TGTGCCAGCAGCCAAGATTTGACTAACAATGAGCAGTTCTTC. Translated, it gives CASSQDLTNNEQFF. Filled out from reference TRBV14 and TRBJ2-1, the complete variable domain reads EAGVTQFPSHSVIEKGQTVTLRCDPISGHDNLYWYRRVMGKEIKFLLHFVKESKQDESGMPNNRFLAERTGGTYSTLKVQPAELEDSGVYFCASSQDLTNNEQFFGPGTRLTVL.

The rearrangement uses TRBV6-5 and TRBJ2-7; tentative D call: TRBD2 (6 bases). The V gene's germline CDR1 is MNHEY and CDR2 SVGAGI. V lost 10 bases to trimming and J lost 1 base, with 20 bases between them. There are 15 residues in the CDR3. The CDR3 sequence is CATLPAGRGSYEQYF. Written as DNA, the CDR3 is TGTGCCACCCTCCCGGCGGGAAGAGGTTCCTACGAGCAGTACTTC.

Details on this clone: The sample contains more than one DNA sequence encoding this CDR3. CDR3 protein: CASSSPRETEAFF. CDR3 DNA: TGTGCCAGCAGTTCCCCCCGCGAGACTGAAGCTTTCTTT. The chain combines TRBV6-5 with TRBJ1-1; D is undetermined. Looked up from germline, CDR1 is MNHEY and CDR2 is SVGAGI. This CDR3 has 13 amino acids. V was clipped by 4 bases and J by 5 bases, with 11 bases between them.